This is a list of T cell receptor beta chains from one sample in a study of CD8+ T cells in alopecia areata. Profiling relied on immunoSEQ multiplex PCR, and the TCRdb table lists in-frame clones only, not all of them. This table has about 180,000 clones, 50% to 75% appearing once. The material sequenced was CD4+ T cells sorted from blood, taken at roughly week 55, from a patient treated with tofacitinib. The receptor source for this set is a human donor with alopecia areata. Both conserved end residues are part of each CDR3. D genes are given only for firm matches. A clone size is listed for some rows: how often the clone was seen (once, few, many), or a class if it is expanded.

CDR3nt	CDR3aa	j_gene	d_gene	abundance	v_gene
TGTGCCAGTAGTATCCCCATGGGGGCTGGGGCCAACGTCCTGACTTTC	CASSIPMGAGANVLTF	TRBJ2-6	NA	NA	TRBV19
TGTGCCTGGAGTGGTCCCGCAGGGATCAACAATCAGCCCCAGCATTTT	CAWSGPAGINNQPQHF	TRBJ1-5	NA	NA	TRBV30
TGCAGCGTTGACAGGGCCCTGGACACTGAAGCTTTCTTT	CSVDRALDTEAFF	TRBJ1-1	NA	NA	TRBV29-1
TGTGCCAGCAGCGTCGCTGCCTTAGGGGAGCAGTACTTC	CASSVAALGEQYF	TRBJ2-7	NA	NA	TRBV9
TGTGCCAGCAGTTCCGGACTAGTAGGCCAAGAGACCCAGTACTTC	CASSSGLVGQETQYF	TRBJ2-5	TRBD2	few	TRBV27
TGTGCCAGCAGCTTGGCAGGGAAGGGAGAGACCCAGTACTTC	CASSLAGKGETQYF	TRBJ2-5	NA	NA	TRBV5-6
TGCAGCGGGAGAGGAGGGGGACCGGCTTTCTTT	CSGRGGGPAFF	TRBJ1-1	NA	NA	TRBV29-1
TGTGCCAGCAGCGTCGGGACCCCCACCGGGGAGCTGTTTTTT	CASSVGTPTGELFF	TRBJ2-2	NA	NA	TRBV9
TGTGCCAGCAGCTTAGGCAGTTCACGGATTGGTGAGCAGTTCTTC	CASSLGSSRIGEQFF	TRBJ2-1	NA	NA	TRBV7-2
TGTGCCTGGAGTGTACGGGGACAGGGGGTTGTTGGCAATCAGCCCCAGCATTTT	CAWSVRGQGVVGNQPQHF	TRBJ1-5	TRBD1	NA	TRBV30
TGCAGTGCTAGGGACAGGGACGAGCAGTACTTC	CSARDRDEQYF	TRBJ2-7	TRBD1	NA	TRBV20-1
TGTGCCACCAGCGCACCGGGGGAGGAAAACATTCAGTACTTC	CATSAPGEENIQYF	TRBJ2-4	NA	once	TRBV15
TGTGCCAGCAGCCCCCGACAGGCACCCTCTGGAAACACCATATATTTT	CASSPRQAPSGNTIYF	TRBJ1-3	NA	NA	TRBV9
TGTGCCAGCATCGGGACACCTAGCACAGATACGCAGTATTTT	CASIGTPSTDTQYF	TRBJ2-3	NA	few	TRBV2
TGTGCCAGCAGCCTGGGCCTCGAGCCCTACGAGCAGTACTTC	CASSLGLEPYEQYF	TRBJ2-7	NA	once	TRBV7-2
TGCAGCGTTGAAGTGGGGATGGACACTGAAGCTTTCTTT	CSVEVGMDTEAFF	TRBJ1-1	NA	NA	TRBV29-1
TGTGCCAGTATCAGGGCAAAGAACACCGGGGAGCTGTTTTTT	CASIRAKNTGELFF	TRBJ2-2	NA	few	TRBV19
TGCGCCAGCAGCCAAGAAGGGGGGTTCGATGGCTACACCTTC	CASSQEGGFDGYTF	TRBJ1-2	NA	NA	TRBV4-1
TGCAGCGTTGTTGGGGACAGGGCCAACGTCCTGACTTTC	CSVVGDRANVLTF	TRBJ2-6	NA	NA	TRBV29-1
TGTGCCATCCCGACAGGGCTCTACGAGCAGTACTTC	CAIPTGLYEQYF	TRBJ2-7	TRBD1	NA	TRBV19
TGTGCCAGCAGTTACTCAGAGGGGTGGAACACTGAAGCTTTCTTT	CASSYSEGWNTEAFF	TRBJ1-1	NA	NA	TRBV6-5
TGCGCCAGCAGCCAAGGAATATTAGCGGGGCGGTCAGATACGCAGTATTTT	CASSQGILAGRSDTQYF	TRBJ2-3	TRBD2	NA	TRBV4-1
TGCGCCAGCAGTACCGGGACCGAAAACATTCAGTACTTC	CASSTGTENIQYF	TRBJ2-4	NA	few	TRBV5-1
TGTGCTAGTGGTTCCCCTAGACAGGGGGGAGCGGAGACCCAGTACTTC	CASGSPRQGGAETQYF	TRBJ2-5	TRBD1	NA	TRBV12-5
TGCAGCGTTGAGAACAGGGTAGGGTCCTACGAGCAGTACTTC	CSVENRVGSYEQYF	TRBJ2-7	NA	NA	TRBV29-1
TGTGCCAGCTCACCCCAAGGGGACGTGGCGCAGTACTTC	CASSPQGDVAQYF	TRBJ2-7	NA	NA	TRBV18
TGTGCCTGGAGTGTACGGTCAGGGACTGAAGCTTTCTTT	CAWSVRSGTEAFF	TRBJ1-1	NA	NA	TRBV30
TGTGCCAGCAGCGCCCCAAAGGGAGGGGGAAAGGGGAGCCAAGAGACCCAGTACTTC	CASSAPKGGGKGSQETQYF	TRBJ2-5	NA	few	TRBV7-9
TGTGCCACCAGCCGCACTCCGGGGCTCGGTCAGCCCCAGCATTTT	CATSRTPGLGQPQHF	TRBJ1-5	NA	NA	TRBV15
TGCGCCAGCAGCTTGGGAGACAGGGTGGACGAGCAGTACTTC	CASSLGDRVDEQYF	TRBJ2-7	TRBD1	NA	TRBV5-1
TGCAGCGTAGGGGGCCCTAACTATGGCTACACCTTC	CSVGGPNYGYTF	TRBJ1-2	TRBD1	NA	TRBV29-1
TGTGCCAGCAGCCGTCAGGTCGTTAACCCTCAAGATGAGCAGTTCTTC	CASSRQVVNPQDEQFF	TRBJ2-1	NA	few	TRBV7-9
TGTGCCAGCAGCGCTAGCGGCCCCTACAATGAGCAGTTCTTC	CASSASGPYNEQFF	TRBJ2-1	TRBD2	few	TRBV14
TGTGCCAGCAGCTTAGCCGGGACTGGCCTCTCTGAGCAGTACTTC	CASSLAGTGLSEQYF	TRBJ2-7	NA	NA	TRBV13
TGTGCCTGGAGTGTCGGGAGTTCTGGCTACACCTTC	CAWSVGSSGYTF	TRBJ1-2	NA	few	TRBV30
TGCGCCAGCAGCCTGTCGGGGGTGGGAGAGACCCAGTACTTC	CASSLSGVGETQYF	TRBJ2-5	NA	NA	TRBV5-1
TGCGCCAGCAGCCAATACGGGACTAGCGGGGTCAGCACAGATACGCAGTATTTT	CASSQYGTSGVSTDTQYF	TRBJ2-3	TRBD2	NA	TRBV4-1
TGCGCCAGCAGCCATATGGACAGGGGCGCAAAAAACATTCAGTACTTC	CASSHMDRGAKNIQYF	TRBJ2-4	TRBD1	NA	TRBV4-1
TGTGCCAGCAGTGAAGACCACCTTATGGGTGGGGCCAACGTCCTGACTTTC	CASSEDHLMGGANVLTF	TRBJ2-6	NA	NA	TRBV6-1
TGCGCCAGCAGTCAATCGGCAGGGGTGGGCTTCCGGGTGAACACTGAAGCTTTCTTT	CASSQSAGVGFRVNTEAFF	TRBJ1-1	NA	few	TRBV23-1
TGTGCCTGGAGTGTCCCCCAGGGCTTCTATGGCTACACCTTC	CAWSVPQGFYGYTF	TRBJ1-2	NA	few	TRBV30
TGTGCCAGCAGTGTCGGGGGGGCAACAGATACGCAGTATTTT	CASSVGGATDTQYF	TRBJ2-3	TRBD2	NA	TRBV2
TGTGCCAGCAGTGAATGGGGGGGTCTCTATGGCTACACCTTC	CASSEWGGLYGYTF	TRBJ1-2	NA	few	TRBV25-1
TGTGCCAGCAGCTTTGGAGAAGTCTATGAAGCTTTCTTT	CASSFGEVYEAFF	TRBJ1-1	NA	NA	TRBV7-8
TGTGCCAGCAGGGACTTACAGGGCAGCTACGAGCAGTACTTC	CASRDLQGSYEQYF	TRBJ2-7	NA	NA	TRBV25-1
TGCGCCAGCAGCCCCGGGGTCGGACTAGCGGGGGCCACCGGGGAGCTGTTTTTT	CASSPGVGLAGATGELFF	TRBJ2-2	TRBD2	NA	TRBV4-1
TGTGCCAGCAGGGTATTCGGCTATGGCTACACCTTC	CASRVFGYGYTF	TRBJ1-2	NA	NA	TRBV28
TGTGCCACCAGCAGAGATCCCTACGAGCAGTACTTC	CATSRDPYEQYF	TRBJ2-7	NA	NA	TRBV15
TGCGCCAGCAGCTCCTGGACAGGGAACACCGGGGAGCTGTTTTTT	CASSSWTGNTGELFF	TRBJ2-2	TRBD1	once	TRBV5-1
TGTGCCAGCAGCCAAAGTTACTCTGAATACAATGAGCAGTTCTTC	CASSQSYSEYNEQFF	TRBJ2-1	NA	NA	TRBV4-2
TGTGCCAGCAGCTTATCGAACAGCTATGGCTACACCTTC	CASSLSNSYGYTF	TRBJ1-2	NA	few	TRBV7-9
TGTGCCAGCAGCTTGGCGGGGATAGATACGCAGTATTTT	CASSLAGIDTQYF	TRBJ2-3	NA	few	TRBV7-6
TGCAGCCTAGGGACTAGCAACACAGATACGCAGTATTTT	CSLGTSNTDTQYF	TRBJ2-3	TRBD2	NA	TRBV29-1
TGCGCCAGCAACGACAGGACCCTCTCCTACGAGCAGTACTTC	CASNDRTLSYEQYF	TRBJ2-7	NA	NA	TRBV23-1
TGTGCCAGCAGCTTAGGGCCGAGGAATGAGCAGTTCTTC	CASSLGPRNEQFF	TRBJ2-1	NA	NA	TRBV7-8
TGCGCCAGCAGCTCCCAGGGGAAGGGAGTGAAGTTTAACACTGAAGCTTTCTTT	CASSSQGKGVKFNTEAFF	TRBJ1-1	NA	NA	TRBV5-1
TGTGCCAGCAGCAGTCACAGGGCTGAAGCTTTCTTT	CASSSHRAEAFF	TRBJ1-1	NA	NA	TRBV6-5
TGTGCCAGCAGCGAGGACACTGAAGCTTTCTTT	CASSEDTEAFF	TRBJ1-1	NA	NA	TRBV2
TGTGCCAGCAGCTTGGCCCCAGATACGCAGTATTTT	CASSLAPDTQYF	TRBJ2-3	NA	once	TRBV5-6